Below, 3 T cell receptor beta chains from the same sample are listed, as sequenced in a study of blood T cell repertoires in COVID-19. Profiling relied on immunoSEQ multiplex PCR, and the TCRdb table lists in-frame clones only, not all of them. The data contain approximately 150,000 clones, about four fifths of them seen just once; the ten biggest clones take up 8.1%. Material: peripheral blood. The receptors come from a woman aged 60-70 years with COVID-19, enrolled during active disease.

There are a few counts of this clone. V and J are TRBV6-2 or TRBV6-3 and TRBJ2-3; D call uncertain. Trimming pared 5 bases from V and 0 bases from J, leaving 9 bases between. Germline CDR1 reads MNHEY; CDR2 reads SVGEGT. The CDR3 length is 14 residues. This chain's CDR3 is CASSSDTSTDTQYF. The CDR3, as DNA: TGTGCCAGCAGTAGTGACACCAGCACAGATACGCAGTATTTT.

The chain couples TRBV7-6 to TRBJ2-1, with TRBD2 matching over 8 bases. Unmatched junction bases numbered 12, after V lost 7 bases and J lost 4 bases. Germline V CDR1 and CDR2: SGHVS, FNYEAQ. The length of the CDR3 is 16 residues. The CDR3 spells CASTSEAGGPYNEQFF. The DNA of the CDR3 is TGTGCCAGCACCAGTGAGGCGGGGGGCCCGTACAATGAGCAGTTCTTC.

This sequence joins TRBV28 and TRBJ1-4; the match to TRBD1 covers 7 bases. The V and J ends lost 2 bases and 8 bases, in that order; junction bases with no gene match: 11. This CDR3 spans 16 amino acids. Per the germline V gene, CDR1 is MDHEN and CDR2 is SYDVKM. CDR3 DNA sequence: TGTGCCAGCAGTTTACCCCCCACGACAGGGCGAGAAAAACTGTTTTTT. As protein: CASSLPPTTGREKLFF.